This T cell receptor beta chain appears in the sequencing data of a study of T cells expressing NK-cell markers. TCRdb reanalyzed the 5' RACE reads and collapses them to one entry per CDR3 protein, without DNA. This listing includes 200,000 to 300,000 distinct CDR3 sequences. Input material: blood T cells: a sorted CD56 or NKG2C T cell subset, CD4+ or CD8+ T cells, or bulk PBMC T cells (not recorded which). The clonotype originates from a woman between 18 and 70 years old in good health.

Here the CDR3 reads CASSPSGGANTGELFF. The chain joins TRBV5-4 to TRBJ2-2; the TCRdb call, TRBD2, lacks DNA for checking. Germline V gene sequence: CDR1 SGHNT, CDR2 YYREEE (reference sequence). This CDR3 is built from 16 residues.